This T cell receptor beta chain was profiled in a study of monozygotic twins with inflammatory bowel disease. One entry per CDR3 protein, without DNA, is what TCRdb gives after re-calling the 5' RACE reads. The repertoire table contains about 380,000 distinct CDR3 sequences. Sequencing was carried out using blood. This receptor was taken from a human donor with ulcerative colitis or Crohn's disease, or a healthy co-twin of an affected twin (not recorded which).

CDR3 amino acids: CASSLEGLAGGRRVF. This chain connects TRBV12-3 or TRBV12-4 to TRBJ2-1; TCRdb's assignment of TRBD2 cannot be checked, as there is no DNA. The CDR3 totals 15 residues.